The source of this T cell receptor beta chain is a study of blood T cell repertoires in COVID-19. About the research overall: Acute-phase and convalescent COVID-19 samples originated in the United States, Italy and Spain. Sources were T cells, B-cell-depleted T cells, or PBMCs; the material itself was cDNA or gDNA.

Produced via immunoSEQ multiplex PCR; TCRdb's table is partial and in-frame only. The data show about 180,000 clones, with around 85% seen just once and 6.2% held by the top ten. Germline CDR1 MNHNY, CDR2 SVGAGI (reference sequence). This CDR3 comprises 12 residues. The junction had 1 base not matched to a gene; V was cut back by 4 bases and J by 9 bases. Ages ranged from about 18 to 100 years, with residence in about two dozen US areas. The material sequenced was PBMCs or T cells enriched from blood (not recorded which). The V and J genes are TRBV6-6 and TRBJ2-1, with TRBD2 matching over 9 bases. The receptor comes from a man aged 35 to 55 who had recovered from COVID-19. CDR3 protein: CASSLTSGEQFF. DNA of the CDR3: TGTGCCAGCAGTTTGACTAGCGGTGAGCAGTTCTTC.